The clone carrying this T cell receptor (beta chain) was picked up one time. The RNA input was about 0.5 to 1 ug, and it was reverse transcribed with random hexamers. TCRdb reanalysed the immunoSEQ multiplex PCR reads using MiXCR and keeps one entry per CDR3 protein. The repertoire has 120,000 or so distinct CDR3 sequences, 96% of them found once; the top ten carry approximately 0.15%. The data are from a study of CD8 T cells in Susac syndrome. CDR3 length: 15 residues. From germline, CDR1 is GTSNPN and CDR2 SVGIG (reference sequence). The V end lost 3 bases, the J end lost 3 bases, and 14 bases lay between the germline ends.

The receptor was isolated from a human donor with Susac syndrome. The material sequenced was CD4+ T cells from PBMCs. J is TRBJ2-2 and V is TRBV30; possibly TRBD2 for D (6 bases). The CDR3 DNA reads TGTGCCTGGAGGAGTCTAAGCGGGTACACCGGGGAGCTGTTTTTT. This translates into CAWRSLSGYTGELFF.